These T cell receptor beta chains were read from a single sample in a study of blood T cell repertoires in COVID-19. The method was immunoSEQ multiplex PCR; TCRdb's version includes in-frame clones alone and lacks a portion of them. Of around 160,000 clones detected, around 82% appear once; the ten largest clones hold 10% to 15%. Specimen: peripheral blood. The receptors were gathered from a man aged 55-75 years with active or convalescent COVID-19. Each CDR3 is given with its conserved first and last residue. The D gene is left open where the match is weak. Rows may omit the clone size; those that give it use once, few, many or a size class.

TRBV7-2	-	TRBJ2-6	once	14	TGTGCCAGCAGCCCCCAGTCTGGGGCCAACGTCCTGACTTTC	CASSPQSGANVLTF
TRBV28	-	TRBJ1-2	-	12	TGTGCCAGCAGTCCTGAGGCCTATGGCTACACCTTC	CASSPEAYGYTF
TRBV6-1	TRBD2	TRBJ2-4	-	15	TGTGCCAGCAGTGAAAGGGGAGGGACCAAAAACATTCAGTACTTC	CASSERGGTKNIQYF
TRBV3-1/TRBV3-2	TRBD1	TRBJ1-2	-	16	TGTGCCAGCAGCCAATCCCTGACAGGGGGCAATTATGGCTACACCTTC	CASSQSLTGGNYGYTF
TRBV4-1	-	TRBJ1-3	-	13	TGCGCCAGCAGCCAAGTAGTTGGAAACACCATATATTTT	CASSQVVGNTIYF
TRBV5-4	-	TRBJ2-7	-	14	TGTGCCAGCAGCTTGGATCGGACTACCTACGAGCAGTACTTC	CASSLDRTTYEQYF
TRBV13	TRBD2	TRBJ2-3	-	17	TGTGCCAGCAGCGCAACCGGGGCGGGAGGGGGCCCAGATACGCAGTATTTT	CASSATGAGGGPDTQYF
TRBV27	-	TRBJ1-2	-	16	TGTGCCAGCAGTTTCCCTGCGGCAAGGCCCGCGGATGGCTACACCTTC	CASSFPAARPADGYTF
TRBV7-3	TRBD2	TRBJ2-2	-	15	TGTGCCAGCAGCTTACAACTAGCGGAAACCGGGGAGCTGTTTTTT	CASSLQLAETGELFF
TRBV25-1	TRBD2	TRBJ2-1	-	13	TGTGCCAGCAAAGGACTAGCGGGAGATGAGCAGTTCTTC	CASKGLAGDEQFF
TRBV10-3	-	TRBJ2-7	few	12	TGTGCCATCAGTGAAACAGGAGGGGAGCAGTACTTC	CAISETGGEQYF
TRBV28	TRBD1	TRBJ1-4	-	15	TGTGCCAGCAGGTCCCCGGGACAGGGGATTGAAAAACTGTTTTTT	CASRSPGQGIEKLFF
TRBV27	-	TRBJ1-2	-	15	TGTGCCAGCAGTCCCCAGGGCCTCTCTAACTATGGCTACACCTTC	CASSPQGLSNYGYTF
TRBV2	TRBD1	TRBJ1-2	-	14	TGTGCCAGCAGCCTGACAGGGGCTAACTATGGCTACACCTTC	CASSLTGANYGYTF
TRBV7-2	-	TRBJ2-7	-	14	TGTGCCAGCAGCTTAGTTTCCGGGACCTACGAGCAGTACTTC	CASSLVSGTYEQYF
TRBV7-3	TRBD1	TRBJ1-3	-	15	TGTGCCAGCAGCTTTACAGGACAGGAATCAGACACCATATATTTT	CASSFTGQESDTIYF
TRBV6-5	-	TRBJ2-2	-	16	TGTGCCAGCAGTTATGGCAGGGGAAGGAACACCGGGGAGCTGTTTTTT	CASSYGRGRNTGELFF
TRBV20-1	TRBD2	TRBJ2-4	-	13	TGCAGTGCTAGTATCGGGGGGAGAAACATTCAGTACTTC	CSASIGGRNIQYF
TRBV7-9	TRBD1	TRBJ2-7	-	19	TGTGCCAGCAGCTCGGCTCCGGGACAGGGGCTCAGGAGCTCCTACGAGCAGTACTTC	CASSSAPGQGLRSSYEQYF
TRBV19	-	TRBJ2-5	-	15	TGTGCCAGTAGTATTGGCAGGGGGAGGATGGAGACCCAGTACTTC	CASSIGRGRMETQYF
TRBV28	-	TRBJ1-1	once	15	TGTGCCAGCAGTTTATCCTCGGGGGGGTCCCGGAGAGCTTTCTTT	CASSLSSGGSRRAFF
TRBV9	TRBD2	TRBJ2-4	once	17	TGTGCCAGCAGCCTGGGGACTAGCGGGACGGCCAAAAACATTCAGTACTTC	CASSLGTSGTAKNIQYF
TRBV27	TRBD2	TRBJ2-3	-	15	TGTGCCAGCAACTTAGCGGGAGGCCGCACAGATACGCAGTATTTT	CASNLAGGRTDTQYF
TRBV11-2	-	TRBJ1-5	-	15	TGTGCCAGCAGCTTAGATTGGCGGGCCAGTCAGCCCCAGCATTTT	CASSLDWRASQPQHF
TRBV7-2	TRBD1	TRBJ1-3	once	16	TGTGCCAGCAGCTTATCATCAGGGGGCATTGGAAACACCATATATTTT	CASSLSSGGIGNTIYF
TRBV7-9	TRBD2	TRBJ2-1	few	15	TGTGCCAGCAGACAGGTAGCGGGTTTTACCAATGAGCAGTTCTTC	CASRQVAGFTNEQFF
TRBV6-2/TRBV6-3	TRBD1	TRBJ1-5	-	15	TGTGCCAGCAGTTACGGGACAGACGCGGATCAGCCCCAGCATTTT	CASSYGTDADQPQHF
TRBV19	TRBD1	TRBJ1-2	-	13	TGTGCCAGTAGTATACAGGGGGCCTATGGCTACACCTTC	CASSIQGAYGYTF
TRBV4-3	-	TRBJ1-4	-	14	TGCGCCAGCAGCCAAGACAGGAGGGTTGAAAAACTGTTTTTT	CASSQDRRVEKLFF
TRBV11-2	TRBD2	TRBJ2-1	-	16	TGTGCCAGCAGTCCCATTCAGCGGGAGGGTGGTTTTGAGCAGTTCTTC	CASSPIQREGGFEQFF
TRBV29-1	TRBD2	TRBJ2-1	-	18	TGCAGCGCCGAATTTCCACGTTCGACTAGCGGCGGGTCCGTCGAGCAGTTCTTC	CSAEFPRSTSGGSVEQFF
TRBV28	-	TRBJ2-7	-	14	TGTGCCAGCAATCCGAGAGGGCTAGCCTACGAGCAGTACTTC	CASNPRGLAYEQYF
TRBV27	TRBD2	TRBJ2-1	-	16	TGTGCCAGCAGTTCCCGGGGCGGGAGGGTCGGCAATGAGCAGTTCTTC	CASSSRGGRVGNEQFF
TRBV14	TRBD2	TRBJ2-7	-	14	TGTGCCAGCAGCACACTAGCGAACTCCTACGAGCAGTACTTC	CASSTLANSYEQYF
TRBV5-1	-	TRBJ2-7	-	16	TGCGCCAGCAGCCCCAAAGTGCAGGCATCCCCCTACGAGCAGTACTTC	CASSPKVQASPYEQYF
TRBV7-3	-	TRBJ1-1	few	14	TGTGCCAGCAGGGCCACAGGGCGGAGCACTGAAGCTTTCTTT	CASRATGRSTEAFF
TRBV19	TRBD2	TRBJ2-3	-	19	TGTGCCAGTAGTATTTGGTACAGAACCAGCGGGAGTGGGAAAGATACGCAGTATTTT	CASSIWYRTSGSGKDTQYF
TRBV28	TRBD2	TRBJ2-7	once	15	TGTGCCAGCAGTGGCGGGACTAGCGGCTCCTACGAGCAGTACTTC	CASSGGTSGSYEQYF
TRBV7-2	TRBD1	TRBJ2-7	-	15	TGTGCCAGCAGCTCGATCCGGGACAGGGGCGTCGAGCAGTACTTC	CASSSIRDRGVEQYF
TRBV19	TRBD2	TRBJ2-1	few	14	TGTGCCAGTAGTACGGGACTAGCGAAAGGTGAGCAGTTCTTC	CASSTGLAKGEQFF
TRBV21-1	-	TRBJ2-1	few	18	TGTGCCAGCAGCAAAGAAGAGCCGGCGCGGGAGGACTACAATGAGCAGTTCTTC	CASSKEEPAREDYNEQFF
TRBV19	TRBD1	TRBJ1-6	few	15	TGTGCCAGTAGTATAGATGGGACAGGGGTTTCACCCCTCCACTTT	CASSIDGTGVSPLHF
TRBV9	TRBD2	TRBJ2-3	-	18	TGTGCCAGCACCGTGGGTACTAGCGGGAGACCGAGCACAGATACGCAGTATTTT	CASTVGTSGRPSTDTQYF
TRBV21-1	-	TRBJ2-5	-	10	TGTGCCAGCACTTGGGGGGCCCAGTACTTC	CASTWGAQYF
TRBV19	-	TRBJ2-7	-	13	TGTGCCAGTAGTATACGAGGGTTCTACGAGCAGTACTTC	CASSIRGFYEQYF
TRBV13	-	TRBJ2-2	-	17	TGTGCCAGCAGCTTAGGCCGGGCAGGGTGGAACACCGGGGAGCTGTTTTTT	CASSLGRAGWNTGELFF
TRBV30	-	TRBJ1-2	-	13	TGTGCCTGGAGTGTATCCAGTGGCAATGGCTACACCTTC	CAWSVSSGNGYTF
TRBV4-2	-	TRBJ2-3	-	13	TGTGCCAGCAGCCAATTTAGCGGAGATACGCAGTATTTT	CASSQFSGDTQYF